The present entry profiles one T cell receptor (beta chain) with its context. This table comes from immunoSEQ multiplex PCR, and its TCRdb copy is limited to in-frame clones, with some not included. The sample carries 200,000 to 250,000 clones, 84% recorded once. This specimen belongs to a study of blood T cell repertoires in COVID-19. Adults between roughly 18 and 100 years of age took part from under 25 US areas. Participants' reported clinical history set cohort assignment. Donors of Cohort 3 who recovered were those that had two negative PCRs, clearance, or symptom resolution. Unmatched junction bases numbered 14, after V lost 6 bases and J lost 7 bases. CDR1 and CDR2 (germline): LNHDA, SQIVND (reference sequence). CDR3 length equals 16 residues.

V is TRBV19 and J is TRBJ1-3, with 8 bases that match TRBD1. The sequence was obtained from a woman between 35 and 50 years old who had recovered from COVID-19. Source material: PBMCs or T cells enriched from blood (not recorded which). The CDR3, as DNA: TGTGCCAGTAGGCCCCTCGACAGGGGCGGGCGGAACACCATATATTTT. Amino acid sequence: CASRPLDRGGRNTIYF.